This T cell receptor (beta chain) is from a study of blood T cells in healthy people across ages. Remarks on this clonotype: Its specificity is not known.

Study findings and constraints: PBMCs were not sorted, which prevented a conclusive comparison of naive versus antigen-experienced cells. Long-lived and aged donors differed, with more naive CD4+ cells and higher diversity in the long-lived.

A second PCR, run for 7 to 11 cycles, used a sample-barcoded 5' primer plus a J-beta primer mix. MiXCR, run by TCRdb on the 5' RACE reads, gives a single entry per CDR3 protein. In the table there are about 1 million distinct CDR3 sequences, over 35% of which are singletons. The clonotype was recovered from a woman aged 60-75 years in good health. Sequences were obtained from blood.

The CDR3 DNA is TGTGCCAGCAGCCCGGACAGGGCAAGCGAGACCCAGTACTTC. This sequence encodes CASSPDRASETQYF. This chain connects TRBV7-7 to TRBJ2-5; 8 nucleotides agree with TRBD1. Germline assignment: CDR1 SSHAT and CDR2 FNYEAQ (reference sequence). The trim removed 5 bases at V and 5 bases at J, leaving 7 bases unmatched. The CDR3 contains 14 residues. Drawing the rest from reference TRBV7-7 and TRBJ2-5, the complete variable domain is GAGVSQSPRYKVTKRGQDVTLRCDPISSHATLYWYQQALGQGPEFLTYFNYEAQPDKSGLPSDRFSAERPEGSISTLTIQRTEQRDSAMYRCASSPDRASETQYFGPGTRLLVL.